Sequencing of this TCR beta chain was carried out in a study of T cell repertoires in cytomegalovirus infection. Study summary: Public TCR beta signatures provided an indication of both CMV infection and a matching HLA type. Study outcomes and limitations: The ex vivo response showed dominance by HLA-C-restricted CMV-specific TCR beta clonotypes. Cumulative frequency (of public TCR beta family members) identified carriers of CMV plus the relevant HLA.

TCRdb passed the reads through MiXCR, listing each CDR3 protein once. The sample has fewer than 550,000 distinct CDR3 sequences, around 10% seen once. Trimming stripped 4 bases from V and 1 base from J, with 9 bases between. Looked up from germline, CDR1 is SGHRS and CDR2 is YFSETQ. This CDR3 has 13 amino acids. A word on this clonotype: Its specificity is not known.

The sequence derives from a human donor in good health (CMV status not recorded). Some clones in this sample may be carry-over from other donors' samples. The specimen sequenced was PBMCs. This sequence joins TRBV5-1 and TRBJ2-7; a possible D gene is TRBD2 (5 bases). The CDR3 region has the DNA TGCGCCAGCAGCCAACCGGGATCCTACGAGCAGTACTTC. Translated, it gives CASSQPGSYEQYF.